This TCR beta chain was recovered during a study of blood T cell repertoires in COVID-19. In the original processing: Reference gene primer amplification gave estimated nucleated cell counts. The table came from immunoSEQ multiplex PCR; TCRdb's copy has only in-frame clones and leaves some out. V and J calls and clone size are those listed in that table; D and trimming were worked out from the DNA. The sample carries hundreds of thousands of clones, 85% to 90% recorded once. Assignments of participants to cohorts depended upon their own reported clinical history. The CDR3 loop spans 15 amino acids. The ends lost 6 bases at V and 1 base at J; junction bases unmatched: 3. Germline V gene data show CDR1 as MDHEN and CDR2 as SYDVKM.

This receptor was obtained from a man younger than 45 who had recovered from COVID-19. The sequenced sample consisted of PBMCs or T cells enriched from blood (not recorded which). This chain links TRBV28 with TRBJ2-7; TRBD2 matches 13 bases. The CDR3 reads CASRTSGRRSYEQYF. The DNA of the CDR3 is TGTGCCAGCAGGACTAGCGGGAGGCGATCCTACGAGCAGTACTTC.